The present entry profiles one TCR beta chain with its context. No antigen is known for it. J gave up 6 bases and V 0 bases, and 7 bases lay outside the gene matches. The CDR3 is 16 amino acids. Germline V gene sequence: CDR1 LNHNV, CDR2 YYDKDF (reference sequence). The data are from a study of cytomegalovirus exposure and HLA in healthy donors. Points from the study as a whole: Later on, a genetic analysis was performed. It linked a missense variant in DCLRE1C with V- and J-gene trimming of TCR beta. Productive status was seen about 87% or about 30% of the time for most TCR beta V segments in an earlier analysis.

Vbeta (60) and Jbeta (13) primers were used in the PCR. Measured with immunoSEQ multiplex PCR; TCRdb has only the in-frame clones, and not every one. The table has some 150,000 clones, 80% seen once; the top ten hold less than 1.5%. The gene calls are TRBV15 and TRBJ2-3; TRBD1 agrees at 9 bases. Sequencing used PBMCs. The receptor was derived from a female donor in good health and CMV-seronegative. The CDR3 protein is CATSRDLGGQGDTQYF. CDR3 sequence (DNA): TGTGCCACCAGCAGAGATCTAGGGGGACAGGGTGATACGCAGTATTTT.